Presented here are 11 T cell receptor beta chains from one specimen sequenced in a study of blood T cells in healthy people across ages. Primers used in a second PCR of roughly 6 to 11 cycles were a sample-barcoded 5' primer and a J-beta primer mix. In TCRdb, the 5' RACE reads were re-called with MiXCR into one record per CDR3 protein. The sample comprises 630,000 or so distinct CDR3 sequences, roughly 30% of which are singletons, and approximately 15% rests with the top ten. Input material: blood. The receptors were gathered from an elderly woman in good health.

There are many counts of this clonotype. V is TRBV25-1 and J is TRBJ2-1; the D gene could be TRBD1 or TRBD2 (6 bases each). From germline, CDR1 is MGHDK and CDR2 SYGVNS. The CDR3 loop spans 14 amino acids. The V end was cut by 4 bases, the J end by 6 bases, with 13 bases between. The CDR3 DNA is TGTGCCAGCAGTGTACGGGGGCAGTTCAATGAGCAGTTCTTC. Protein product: CASSVRGQFNEQFF.

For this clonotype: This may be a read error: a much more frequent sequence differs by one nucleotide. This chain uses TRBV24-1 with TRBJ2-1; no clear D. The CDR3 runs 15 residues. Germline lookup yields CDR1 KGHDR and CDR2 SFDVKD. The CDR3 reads CAASDSAWPYNEQFF. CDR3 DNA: TGTGCCGCCAGTGATTCGGCTTGGCCTTACAATGAGCAGTTCTTC.

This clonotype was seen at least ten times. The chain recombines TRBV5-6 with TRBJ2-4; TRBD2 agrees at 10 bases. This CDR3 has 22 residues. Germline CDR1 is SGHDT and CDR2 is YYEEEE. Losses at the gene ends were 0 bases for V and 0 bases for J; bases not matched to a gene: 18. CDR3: CASSLVGGRPSGGSLAKNIQYF. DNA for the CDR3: TGTGCCAGCAGCTTGGTAGGGGGGCGGCCTAGCGGGGGAAGCTTAGCCAAAAACATTCAGTACTTC. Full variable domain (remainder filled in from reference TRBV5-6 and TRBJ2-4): DAGVTQSPTHLIKTRGQQVTLRCSPKSGHDTVSWYQQALGQGPQFIFQYYEEEERQRGNFPDRFSGHQFPNYSSELNVNALLLGDSALYLCASSLVGGRPSGGSLAKNIQYFGAGTRLSVL.

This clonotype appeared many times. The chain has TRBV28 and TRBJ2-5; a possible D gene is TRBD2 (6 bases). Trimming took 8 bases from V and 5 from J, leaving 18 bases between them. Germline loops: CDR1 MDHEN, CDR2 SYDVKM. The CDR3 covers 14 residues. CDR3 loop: CASSEFGGEETQYF. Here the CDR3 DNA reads TGTGCCAGCTCAGAGTTCGGCGGGGAGGAGACCCAGTACTTC. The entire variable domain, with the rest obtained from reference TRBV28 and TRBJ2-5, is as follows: DVKVTQSSRYLVKRTGEKVFLECVQDMDHENMFWYRQDPGLGLRLIYFSYDVKMKEKGDIPEGYSVSREKKERFSLILESASTNQTSMYLCASSEFGGEETQYFGPGTRLLVL.

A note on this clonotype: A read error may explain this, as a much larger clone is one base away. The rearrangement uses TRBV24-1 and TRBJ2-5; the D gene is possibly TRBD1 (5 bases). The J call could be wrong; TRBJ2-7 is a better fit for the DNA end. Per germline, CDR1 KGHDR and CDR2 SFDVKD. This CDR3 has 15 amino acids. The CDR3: CATSDTAGQPYEQYF. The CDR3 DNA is TGTGCCACCAGTGATACCGCAGGGCAACCCTACGAGCAGTACTTC.

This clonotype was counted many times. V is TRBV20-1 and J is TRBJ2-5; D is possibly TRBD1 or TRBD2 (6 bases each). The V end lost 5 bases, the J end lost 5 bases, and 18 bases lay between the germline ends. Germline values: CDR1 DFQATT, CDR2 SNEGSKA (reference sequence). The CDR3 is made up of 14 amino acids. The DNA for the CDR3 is TGCAGTGCTGGAGGAGGGGGAAGAAGGGAGACCCAGTACTTC. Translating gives CSAGGGGRRETQYF.

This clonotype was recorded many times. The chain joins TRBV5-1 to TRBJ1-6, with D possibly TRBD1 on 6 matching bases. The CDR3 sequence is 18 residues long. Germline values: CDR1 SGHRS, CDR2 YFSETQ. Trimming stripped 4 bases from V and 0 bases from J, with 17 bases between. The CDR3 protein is CASSPGTPSSSYNSPLHF. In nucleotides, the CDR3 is TGCGCCAGCAGCCCCGGGACACCCTCAAGCTCCTATAATTCACCCCTCCACTTT.

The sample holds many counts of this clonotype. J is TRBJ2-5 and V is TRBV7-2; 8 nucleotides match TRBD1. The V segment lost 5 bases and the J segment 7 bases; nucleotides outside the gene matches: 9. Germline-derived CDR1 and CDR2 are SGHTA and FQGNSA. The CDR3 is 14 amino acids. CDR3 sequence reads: CASSPKTGAGTQYF. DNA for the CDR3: TGTGCCAGCAGCCCAAAGACAGGGGCCGGGACCCAGTACTTC.

CDR3 residues: CASSVLDNTGELFF. Here the CDR3 DNA reads TGTGCCAGCAGCGTATTGGATAACACCGGGGAGCTGTTTTTT. This sequence joins TRBV9 and TRBJ2-2; no firm D call. The germline CDR1 and CDR2 sequences are SGDLS and YYNGEE. With 1 base removed from V and 2 bases from J, the gap between germline ends came to 6 bases. CDR3 length: 14 amino acids.

The CDR3 nucleotides read TGTGCCAGCTCACCAGAGGGGTGGGATCAGCCCCAGCATTTT. Translating it yields CASSPEGWDQPQHF. J is TRBJ1-5 and V is TRBV18, with D possibly being TRBD1 (5 bases). Per the germline V gene, CDR1 is KGHSH and CDR2 is LQKENI. The germline V and J ends were trimmed by 2 bases and 5 bases, with 10 bases remaining between them. This CDR3 spans 14 amino acids.

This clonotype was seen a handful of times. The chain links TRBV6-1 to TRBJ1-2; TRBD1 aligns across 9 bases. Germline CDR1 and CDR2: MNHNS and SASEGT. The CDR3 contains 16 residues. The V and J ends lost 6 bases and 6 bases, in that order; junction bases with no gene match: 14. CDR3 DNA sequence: TGTGCCAGCAGAGAACCGAGAACAGGGGGCGCCGATGGCTACACCTTC. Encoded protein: CASREPRTGGADGYTF.